Listed here is a single TCR beta chain. These data originate in a study of neurological immune-mediated disorders. Synthesis of cDNA was carried out by template-switch 5'RACE. The reaction used 10-nucleotide random UMIs. TCRdb passed the 5' RACE reads through MiXCR, listing each CDR3 protein once. The table has about 80,000 distinct CDR3 sequences, about 5.2% seen once. This CDR3 has 16 amino acids. Unmatched junction bases numbered 4, after V lost 1 base and J lost 4 bases. What was sequenced was PBMCs. This chain connects TRBV12-3 or TRBV12-4 to TRBJ2-2; 9 bases are a match to TRBD1. The clonotype was recovered from a woman in her 30s with multiple sclerosis. The CDR3 reads CASSLEGQGSTGELFF. DNA of the CDR3: TGTGCCAGCAGTTTAGAAGGACAGGGGAGCACCGGGGAGCTGTTTTTT.